This TCR beta chain was retrieved from a study of cytomegalovirus exposure and HLA in healthy donors. Study-level results: For cytomegalovirus status, the classifier reportedly gave diagnoses with high specificity and sensitivity. Segments of the TCR beta V type were, in most cases, productive about 90% or about 30% of the time in an earlier analysis. For TCR beta chains, V- and J-gene trimming was later linked to a missense DCLRE1C variant.

The V and J ends lost 5 bases and 2 bases, in that order; junction bases with no gene match: 4. The germline gives CDR1 SGHAT, CDR2 FQNNGV. The CDR3 is 14 amino acids. Primers included in the PCR were 60 Vbeta and 13 Jbeta primers. Repertoires were generated with immunoSEQ multiplex PCR, while TCRdb's copy carries only in-frame clones and drops some. The sample lists approximately 140,000 clones, about four fifths occurring once. In regard to this clone: Its antigen is undetermined.

The chain carries TRBV11-2 and TRBJ2-7; 9 bases match TRBD1. Sequencing was done on a sample of PBMCs. The sequence derives from a male donor in good health and CMV-seronegative. The CDR3 nucleotides read TGTGCCAGCAGCCCCGGGACAGGGACCTACGAGCAGTACTTC. Protein product: CASSPGTGTYEQYF. The full variable domain, in which reference TRBV11-2 and TRBJ2-7 provide the parts outside the CDR3, is EAGVAQSPRYKIIEKRQSVAFWCNPISGHATLYWYQQILGQGPKLLIQFQNNGVVDDSQLPKDRFSAERLKGVDSTLKIQPAKLEDSAVYLCASSPGTGTYEQYFGPGTRLTVT.